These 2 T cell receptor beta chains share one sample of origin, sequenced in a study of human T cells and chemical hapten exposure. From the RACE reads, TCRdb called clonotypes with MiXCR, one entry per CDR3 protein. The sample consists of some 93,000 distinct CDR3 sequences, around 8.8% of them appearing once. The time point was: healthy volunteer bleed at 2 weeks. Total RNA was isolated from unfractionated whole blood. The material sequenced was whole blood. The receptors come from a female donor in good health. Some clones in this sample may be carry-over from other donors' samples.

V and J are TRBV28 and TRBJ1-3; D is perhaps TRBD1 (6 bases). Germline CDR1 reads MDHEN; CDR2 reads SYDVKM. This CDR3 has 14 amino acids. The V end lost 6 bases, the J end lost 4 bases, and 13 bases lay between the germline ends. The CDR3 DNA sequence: TGTGCCAGCAGAGACAGGTTTCGAGGAAACACCATATATTTT. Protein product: CASRDRFRGNTIYF.

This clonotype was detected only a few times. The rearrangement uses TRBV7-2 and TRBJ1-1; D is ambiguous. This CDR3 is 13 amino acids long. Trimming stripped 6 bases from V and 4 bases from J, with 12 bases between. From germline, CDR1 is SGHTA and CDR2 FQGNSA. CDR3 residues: CASSFGLSTEAFF. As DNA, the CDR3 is TGTGCCAGCAGTTTTGGGCTGAGCACTGAAGCTTTCTTT.